Each of the 10 T cell receptor beta chains below was sequenced from the same sample in a study of CD8+ T cells in alopecia areata. Sample treatment: oral pan-JAK inhibitor, 5-10 mg twice daily. Extracted from the samples, RNA was reverse transcribed into cDNA to serve as the sequencing template. Data came from immunoSEQ multiplex PCR; TCRdb stores just in-frame clones and leaves some out. The sample consists of fewer than 250,000 clones, 30% to 40% of them appearing once. The sample consisted of CD4+ T cells sorted from blood, taken at approximately week 30, from a patient treated with tofacitinib. The origin of the receptors is a human donor with alopecia areata.

Only a few counts were recorded for this clone. The chain has TRBV5-1 and TRBJ2-6; unclear D gene. The CDR3 sequence is 11 residues long. The germline V gene has CDR1 SGHRS and CDR2 YFSETQ. V was clipped by 7 bases and J by 1 base, with 0 bases between them. Written as DNA, the CDR3 is TGCGCCAGCTCTGGGGCCAACGTCCTGACTTTC. This translates into CASSGANVLTF.

J is TRBJ2-2 and V is TRBV2; no clear D gene. The V gene lost 0 bases and the J gene lost 3 bases, with 2 bases spanning the gap. Germline lookup yields CDR1 SNHLY and CDR2 FYNNEI. The CDR3 loop spans 13 amino acids. The CDR3 coding sequence is TGTGCCAGCAGTGAAGCGTACACCGGGGAGCTGTTTTTT. It specifies CASSEAYTGELFF.

The rearrangement uses TRBV5-1 and TRBJ2-4; D unresolved. Germline loops: CDR1 SGHRS, CDR2 YFSETQ. Trimming took off 0 bases at V and 0 bases at J, with 7 bases between the two ends. The CDR3 runs to 15 residues. The DNA of the CDR3 is TGCGCCAGCAGCTTGGACAGTGTAGCCAAAAACATTCAGTACTTC. Translation gives CASSLDSVAKNIQYF.

The genes are TRBV4-1 and TRBJ2-5; 10 nucleotides line up with TRBD1. The CDR3 runs 15 residues. Germline V CDR1 and CDR2: MGHRA, YSYEKL. V dropped 3 bases and J dropped 2; count of bases not matched to a gene: 3. The CDR3 is CASSQPDRGQETQYF. The CDR3, as DNA: TGCGCCAGCAGCCAGCCGGACAGGGGGCAAGAGACCCAGTACTTC.

The genes are TRBV5-6 and TRBJ1-1; D is perhaps TRBD1 (6 bases). Germline CDR1 is SGHDT and CDR2 is YYEEEE. The CDR3 consists of 15 residues. Between the trimmed V and J ends, which lost 4 bases and 4 bases, there was a span of 17 bases. The CDR3 nucleotides read TGTGCCAGCAGCCCCCGAATAAGGGGGGGCACTGAAGCTTTCTTT. It yields the protein CASSPRIRGGTEAFF.

The chain couples TRBV9 to TRBJ2-2, with a weak D call TRBD1 (6 bases). Germline CDR1 SGDLS, CDR2 YYNGEE. V was cut by 3 bases and J by 6 bases, with 12 bases left in between. This CDR3 comprises 14 residues. CDR3 nucleotides: TGTGCCAGCAGCGCGGGACACGGCCCCGGGGAGCTGTTTTTT. Translation: CASSAGHGPGELFF.

The chain couples TRBV6-1 to TRBJ1-4; 8 nucleotides agree with TRBD1. From germline, CDR1 is MNHNS and CDR2 SASEGT. This CDR3 has 16 amino acids. Trimming cost V 2 bases and J 1 base; bases outside gene matches: 3. The CDR3 DNA follows: TGTGCCAGCAGTGAACAGGGGGCGGTAACTAATGAAAAACTGTTTTTT. Its protein is CASSEQGAVTNEKLFF.

The rearrangement joins TRBV30 to TRBJ1-6; 9 bases fit TRBD1. The CDR3 covers 13 residues. Germline-derived CDR1 and CDR2 are GTSNPN and SVGIG (reference sequence). V lost 4 bases and J lost 10; bases outside the gene matches: 5. In DNA, the CDR3 is TGTGCCTGGACGGGACAGGGAGGATCACCCCTCCACTTT. Protein sequence: CAWTGQGGSPLHF.

The rearrangement uses TRBV10-3 and TRBJ2-3; D is undetermined. CDR1 ENHRY and CDR2 SYGVKD come from the germline V gene. The CDR3 has 16 residues. V lost 4 bases and J lost 1, with 15 bases in between. The CDR3 loop reads CAISGYTSSRTDTQYF. The DNA for the CDR3 is TGTGCCATCAGTGGGTACACTTCGTCTCGCACAGATACGCAGTATTTT.

V gene TRBV9 combines with J gene TRBJ2-1; TRBD2 agrees at 7 bases. V lost 4 bases and J lost 0; bases outside the gene matches: 7. This CDR3 contains 16 residues. Germline CDR1 SGDLS, CDR2 YYNGEE. The CDR3 sequence: CASSSRSGLSYNEQFF. The DNA of the CDR3 is TGTGCCAGCAGCTCCCGTAGCGGGCTCTCCTACAATGAGCAGTTCTTC. Drawing the rest from reference TRBV9 and TRBJ2-1, the complete variable domain is DSGVTQTPKHLITATGQRVTLRCSPRSGDLSVYWYQQSLDQGLQFLIQYYNGEERAKGNILERFSAQQFPDLHSELNLSSLELGDSALYFCASSSRSGLSYNEQFFGPGTRLTVL.